The rows below give T cell receptor beta chains drawn from one sample of a study of blood T cell repertoires in COVID-19. Profiled with immunoSEQ multiplex PCR; TCRdb holds only in-frame clones, not every one. The sample has around 270,000 clones, roughly 84% seen once. Material for sequencing was peripheral blood. These receptors were taken from a woman in her forties who had recovered from COVID-19. The conserved cysteine and the conserved F or W are not part of the CDR3 here.

TRBV27	TRBJ1-2	ASSLRPGYGYT
TRBV2	TRBJ2-2	ASKGRLTTGELF
TRBV20-1	TRBJ1-2	SATVNYGYT
TRBV18	TRBJ2-1	ASSPQGGSYNEQF
TRBV5-4	TRBJ2-3	ASSLDTDTQY
TRBV7-9	TRBJ1-6	ASSLNPINSPLH
TRBV2	TRBJ1-2	ASPDRVLYGYT
TRBV6-5	TRBJ1-3	ATRGAFREDTIY
TRBV7-2	TRBJ1-5	ASSLGTGDYQPQH
TRBV6-5	TRBJ1-2	ASSPTTGNYGYT
TRBV11-1	TRBJ1-6	ASSMDVTGSSPLH